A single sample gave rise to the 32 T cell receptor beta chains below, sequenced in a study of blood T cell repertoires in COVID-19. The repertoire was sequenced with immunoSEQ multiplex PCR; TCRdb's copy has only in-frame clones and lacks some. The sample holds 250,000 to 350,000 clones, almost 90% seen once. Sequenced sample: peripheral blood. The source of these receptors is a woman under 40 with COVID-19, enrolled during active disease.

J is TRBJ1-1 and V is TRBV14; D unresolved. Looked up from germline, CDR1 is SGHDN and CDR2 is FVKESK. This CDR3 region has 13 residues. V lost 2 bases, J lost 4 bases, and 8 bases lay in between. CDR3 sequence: CASSQNLGTEAFF. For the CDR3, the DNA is TGTGCCAGCAGCCAAAACCTAGGCACTGAAGCTTTCTTT.

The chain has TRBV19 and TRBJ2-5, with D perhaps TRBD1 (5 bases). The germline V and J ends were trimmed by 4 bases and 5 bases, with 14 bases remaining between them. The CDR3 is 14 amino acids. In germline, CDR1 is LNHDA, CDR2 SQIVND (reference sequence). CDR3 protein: CASSSQGPEETQYF. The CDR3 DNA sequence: TGTGCCAGTAGTAGCCAGGGTCCAGAGGAGACCCAGTACTTC.

CDR3 in DNA: TGTGCCAGCAGCCTTGGGACAGAAGAGACCCAGTACTTC. Translating it yields CASSLGTEETQYF. The V call is TRBV5-4, the J call TRBJ2-5, with 7 bases identical to TRBD1. Looked up from germline, CDR1 is SGHNT and CDR2 is YYREEE (reference sequence). Losses at the gene ends were 4 bases for V and 3 bases for J; bases not matched to a gene: 3. The length of the CDR3 is 13 residues.

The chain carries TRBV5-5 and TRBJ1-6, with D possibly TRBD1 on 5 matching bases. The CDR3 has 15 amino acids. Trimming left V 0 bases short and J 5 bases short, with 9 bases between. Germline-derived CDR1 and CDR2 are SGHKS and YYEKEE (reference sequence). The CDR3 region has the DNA TGTGCCAGCAGCTTGGGTGCGGGGCATAATTCACCCCTCCACTTT. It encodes CASSLGAGHNSPLHF.

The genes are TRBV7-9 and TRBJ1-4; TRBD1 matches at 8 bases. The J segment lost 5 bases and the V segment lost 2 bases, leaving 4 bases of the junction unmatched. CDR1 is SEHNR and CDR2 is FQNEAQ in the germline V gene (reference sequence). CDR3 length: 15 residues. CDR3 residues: CASSLSGGANEKLFF. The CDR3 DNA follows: TGTGCCAGCAGCTTATCAGGGGGCGCCAATGAAAAACTGTTTTTT.

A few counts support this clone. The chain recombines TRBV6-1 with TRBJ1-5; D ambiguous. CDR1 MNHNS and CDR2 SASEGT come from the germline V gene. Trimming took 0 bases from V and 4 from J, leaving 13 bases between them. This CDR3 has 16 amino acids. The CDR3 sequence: CASSEAEATGNQPQHF. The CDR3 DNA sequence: TGTGCCAGCAGTGAAGCGGAGGCCACTGGTAATCAGCCCCAGCATTTT.

In DNA, the CDR3 is TGCGCCAGCAGTCTTGTTTCAGGCTCCTACAATGAGCAGTTCTTC. Amino acids: CASSLVSGSYNEQFF. The chain combines TRBV4-1 with TRBJ2-1; D gene ambiguous. The V end lost 6 bases, the J end lost 0 bases, and 12 bases lay between the germline ends. The length of the CDR3 is 15 residues. Germline V CDR1 and CDR2: MGHRA, YSYEKL.

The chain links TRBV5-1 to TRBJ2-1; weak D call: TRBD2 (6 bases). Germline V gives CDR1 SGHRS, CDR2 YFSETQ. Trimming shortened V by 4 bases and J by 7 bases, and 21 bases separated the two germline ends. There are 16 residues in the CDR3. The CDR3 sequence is CASSTQPGLSINEQFF. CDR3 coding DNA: TGCGCCAGCAGCACCCAACCGGGACTTTCCATTAATGAGCAGTTCTTC.

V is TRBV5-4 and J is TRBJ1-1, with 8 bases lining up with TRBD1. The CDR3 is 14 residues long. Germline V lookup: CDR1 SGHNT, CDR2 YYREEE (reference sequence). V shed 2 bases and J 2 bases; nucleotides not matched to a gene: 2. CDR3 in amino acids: CASSFGQGNTEAFF. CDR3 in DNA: TGTGCCAGCAGCTTTGGACAGGGTAACACTGAAGCTTTCTTT.

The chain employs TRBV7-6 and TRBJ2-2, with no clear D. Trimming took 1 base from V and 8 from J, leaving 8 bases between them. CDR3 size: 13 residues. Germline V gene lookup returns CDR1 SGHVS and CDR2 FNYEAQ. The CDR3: CASSLDMAGELFF. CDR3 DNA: TGTGCCAGCAGCTTAGATATGGCTGGGGAGCTGTTTTTT.

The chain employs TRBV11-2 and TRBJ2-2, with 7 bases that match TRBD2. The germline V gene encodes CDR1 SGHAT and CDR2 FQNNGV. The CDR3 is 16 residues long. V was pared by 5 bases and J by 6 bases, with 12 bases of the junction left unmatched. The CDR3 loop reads CASSKNSGRAAGELFF. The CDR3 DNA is TGTGCCAGCAGCAAAAATTCGGGGAGGGCGGCCGGGGAGCTGTTTTTT.

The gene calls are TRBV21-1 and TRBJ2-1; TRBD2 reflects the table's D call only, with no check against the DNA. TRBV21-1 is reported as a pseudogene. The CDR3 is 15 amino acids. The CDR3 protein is CASGGRSREKNEQFF. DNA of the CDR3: TGTGCCAGCGGGGGAAGGAGTCGGGAGAAGAATGAGCAGTTCTTC.

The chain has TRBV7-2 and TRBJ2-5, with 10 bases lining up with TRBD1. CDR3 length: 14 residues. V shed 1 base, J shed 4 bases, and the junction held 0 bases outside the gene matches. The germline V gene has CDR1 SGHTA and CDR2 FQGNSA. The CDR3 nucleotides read TGTGCCAGCAGCTTAGGGACAGGGGGAGAGACCCAGTACTTC. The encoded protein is CASSLGTGGETQYF.

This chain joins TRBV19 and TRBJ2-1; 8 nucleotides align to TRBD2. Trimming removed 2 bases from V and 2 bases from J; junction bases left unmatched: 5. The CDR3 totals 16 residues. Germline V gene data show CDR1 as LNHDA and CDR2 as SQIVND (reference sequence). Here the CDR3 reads CASSISRTSTYNEQFF. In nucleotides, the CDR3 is TGTGCCAGTAGTATATCCCGGACTAGCACCTACAATGAGCAGTTCTTC.

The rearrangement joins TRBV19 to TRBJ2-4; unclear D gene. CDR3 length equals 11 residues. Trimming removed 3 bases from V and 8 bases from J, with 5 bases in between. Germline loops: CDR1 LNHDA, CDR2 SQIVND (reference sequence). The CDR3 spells CASSMGYIQYF. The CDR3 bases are TGTGCCAGTAGTATGGGCTACATTCAGTACTTC.

CDR3 bases: TGTGCCAGCAGCTTAGTACAGAATTATAATTCACCCCTCCACTTT. It is translated as CASSLVQNYNSPLHF. The rearrangement uses TRBV7-6 and TRBJ1-6; D is uncertain. The CDR3 has 15 amino acids. CDR1 SGHVS and CDR2 FNYEAQ come from the germline V gene. Trimming took off 1 base at V and 4 bases at J, with 8 bases between the two ends.

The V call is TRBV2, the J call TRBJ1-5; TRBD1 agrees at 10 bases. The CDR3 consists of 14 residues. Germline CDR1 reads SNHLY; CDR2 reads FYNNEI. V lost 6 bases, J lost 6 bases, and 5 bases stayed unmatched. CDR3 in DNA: TGTGCCAGCAGGACAGGGGGCGAGGGTCAGCCCCAGCATTTT. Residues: CASRTGGEGQPQHF.

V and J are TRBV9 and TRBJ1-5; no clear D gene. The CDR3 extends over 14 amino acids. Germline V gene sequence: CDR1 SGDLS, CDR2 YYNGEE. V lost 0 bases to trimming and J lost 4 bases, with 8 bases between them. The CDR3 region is CASSVGSSNQPQHF. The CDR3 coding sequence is TGTGCCAGCAGCGTAGGTTCGAGTAATCAGCCCCAGCATTTT.

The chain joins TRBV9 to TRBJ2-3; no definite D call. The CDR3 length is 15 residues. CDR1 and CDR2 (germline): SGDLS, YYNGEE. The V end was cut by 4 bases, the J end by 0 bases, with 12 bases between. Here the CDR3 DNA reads TGTGCCAGCAGCCCCGTAGACATCAGCACAGATACGCAGTATTTT. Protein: CASSPVDISTDTQYF.

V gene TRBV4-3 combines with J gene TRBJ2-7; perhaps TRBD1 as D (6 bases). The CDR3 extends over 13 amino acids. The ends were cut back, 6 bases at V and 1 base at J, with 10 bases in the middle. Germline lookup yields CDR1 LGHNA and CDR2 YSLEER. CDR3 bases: TGCGCCAGCAGTCACAGGGTTTCCTACGAGCAGTACTTC. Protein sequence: CASSHRVSYEQYF.

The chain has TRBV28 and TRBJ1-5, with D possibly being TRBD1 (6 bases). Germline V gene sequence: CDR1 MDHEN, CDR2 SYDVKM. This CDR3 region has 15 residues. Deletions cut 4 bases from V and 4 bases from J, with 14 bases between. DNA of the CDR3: TGTGCCAGCAGTTACGGGACACCTATTAATCAGCCCCAGCATTTT. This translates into CASSYGTPINQPQHF.

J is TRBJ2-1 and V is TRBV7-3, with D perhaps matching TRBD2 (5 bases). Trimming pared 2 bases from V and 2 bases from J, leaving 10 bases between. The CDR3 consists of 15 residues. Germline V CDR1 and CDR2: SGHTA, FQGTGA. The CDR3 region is CASSLGRAAYNEQFF. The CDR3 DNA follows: TGTGCCAGCAGCTTAGGGCGGGCAGCCTACAATGAGCAGTTCTTC. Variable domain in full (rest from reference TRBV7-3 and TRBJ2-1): GAGVSQTPSNKVTEKGKYVELRCDPISGHTALYWYRQSLGQGPEFLIYFQGTGAADDSGLPNDRFFAVRPEGSVSTLKIQRTERGDSAVYLCASSLGRAAYNEQFFGPGTRLTVL.

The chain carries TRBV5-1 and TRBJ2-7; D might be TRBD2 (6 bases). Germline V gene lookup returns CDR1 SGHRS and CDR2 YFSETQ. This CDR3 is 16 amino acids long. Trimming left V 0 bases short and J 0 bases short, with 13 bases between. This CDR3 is CASSLAAGGASYEQYF. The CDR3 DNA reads TGCGCCAGCAGCTTGGCGGCGGGCGGGGCCTCCTACGAGCAGTACTTC. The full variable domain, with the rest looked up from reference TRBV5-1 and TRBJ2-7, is KAGVTQTPRYLIKTRGQQVTLSCSPISGHRSVSWYQQTPGQGLQFLFEYFSETQRNKGNFPGRFSGRQFSNSRSEMNVSTLELGDSALYLCASSLAAGGASYEQYFGPGTRLTVT.

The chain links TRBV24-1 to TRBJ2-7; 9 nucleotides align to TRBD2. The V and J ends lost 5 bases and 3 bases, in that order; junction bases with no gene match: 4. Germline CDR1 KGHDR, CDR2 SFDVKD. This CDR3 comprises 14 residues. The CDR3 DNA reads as TGTGCCACCAGTGGGGGGACTAGCAGCTACGAGCAGTACTTC. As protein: CATSGGTSSYEQYF.

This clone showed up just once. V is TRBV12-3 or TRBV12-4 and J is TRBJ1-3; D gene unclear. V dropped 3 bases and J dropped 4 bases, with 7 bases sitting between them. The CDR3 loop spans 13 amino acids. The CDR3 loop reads CASSFSAGNTIYF. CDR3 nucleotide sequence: TGTGCCAGCAGTTTTAGTGCCGGAAACACCATATATTTT.

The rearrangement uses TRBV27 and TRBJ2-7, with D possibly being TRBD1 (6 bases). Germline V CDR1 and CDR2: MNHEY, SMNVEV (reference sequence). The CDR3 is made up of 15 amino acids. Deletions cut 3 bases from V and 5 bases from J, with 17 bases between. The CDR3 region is CASSLWGDRKDEQYF. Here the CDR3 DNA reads TGTGCCAGCAGTTTGTGGGGTGACAGGAAGGACGAGCAGTACTTC.

CDR3 protein: CASSVASGSSADTQYF. The CDR3 nucleotides are TGCGCCAGCAGCGTAGCTAGCGGGAGTAGTGCAGATACGCAGTATTTT. This rearrangement joins TRBV5-1 to TRBJ2-3, with 10 nucleotides matching TRBD2. CDR1 and CDR2 (germline): SGHRS, YFSETQ. With 4 bases clipped from V and 4 bases from J, the junction kept 9 bases outside the gene matches. There are 16 residues in the CDR3. The full variable domain, in which reference TRBV5-1 and TRBJ2-3 provide the parts outside the CDR3, is KAGVTQTPRYLIKTRGQQVTLSCSPISGHRSVSWYQQTPGQGLQFLFEYFSETQRNKGNFPGRFSGRQFSNSRSEMNVSTLELGDSALYLCASSVASGSSADTQYFGPGTRLTVL.

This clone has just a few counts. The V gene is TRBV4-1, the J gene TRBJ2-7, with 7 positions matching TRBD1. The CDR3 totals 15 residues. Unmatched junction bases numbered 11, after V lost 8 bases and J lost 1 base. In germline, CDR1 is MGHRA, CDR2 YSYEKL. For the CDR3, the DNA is TGCGCCAGCTCAACCTCCCCGGGACAGTCCTACGAGCAGTACTTC. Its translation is CASSTSPGQSYEQYF.

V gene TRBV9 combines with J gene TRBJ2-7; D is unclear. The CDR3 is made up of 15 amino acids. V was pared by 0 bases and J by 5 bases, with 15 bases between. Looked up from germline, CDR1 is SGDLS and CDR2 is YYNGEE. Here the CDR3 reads CASSVGIVRVDEQYF. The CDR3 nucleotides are TGTGCCAGCAGCGTAGGGATCGTCCGGGTAGACGAGCAGTACTTC.

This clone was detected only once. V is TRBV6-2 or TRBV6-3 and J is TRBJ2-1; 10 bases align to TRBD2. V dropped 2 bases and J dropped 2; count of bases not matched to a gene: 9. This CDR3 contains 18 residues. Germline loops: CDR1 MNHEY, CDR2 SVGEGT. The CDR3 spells CASSYVLAGGGTYNEQFF. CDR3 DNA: TGTGCCAGCAGTTACGTGTTAGCGGGAGGTGGGACCTACAATGAGCAGTTCTTC.

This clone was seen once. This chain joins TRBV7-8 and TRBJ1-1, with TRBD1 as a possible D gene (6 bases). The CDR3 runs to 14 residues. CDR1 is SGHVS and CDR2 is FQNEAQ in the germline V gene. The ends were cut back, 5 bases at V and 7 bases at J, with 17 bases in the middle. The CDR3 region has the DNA TGTGCCAGCAGCCCAGGGGCCAACGCGGTTGAAGCTTTCTTT. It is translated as CASSPGANAVEAFF.

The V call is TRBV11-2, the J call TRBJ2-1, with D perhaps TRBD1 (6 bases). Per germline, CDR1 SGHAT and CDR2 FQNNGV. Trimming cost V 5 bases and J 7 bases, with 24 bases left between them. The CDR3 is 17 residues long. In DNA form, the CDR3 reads TGTGCCAGCAGCCTACATGGGGTAGCAGGGGCCCCAAATGAGCAGTTCTTC. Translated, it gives CASSLHGVAGAPNEQFF.